This section outlines one TCR beta chain sequence together with its context. This CDR3 region has 13 residues. V gave up 7 bases and J gave up 3 bases, with 11 bases separating them. Germline V gene data show CDR1 as MNHNS and CDR2 as SASEGT. Measured with immunoSEQ multiplex PCR; TCRdb has only the in-frame clones, and not every one. The data hold roughly 64,000 clones, with approximately 90% observed a single time. This record comes from a study of OX40 agonist ivuxolimab in advanced cancers. The sample consisted of CD4+ or CD8+ T cells sorted from blood, taken in a trial of the OX40 agonist ivuxolimab. This TCR was recovered from an adult with an advanced solid tumor such as melanoma, head and neck, liver or kidney cancer. J is TRBJ2-3 and V is TRBV6-1; D ambiguous. CDR3 sequence: CASKPGATDTQYF. CDR3 in DNA: TGTGCCAGCAAACCAGGAGCTACAGATACGCAGTATTTT.